These 2 T cell receptor beta chains share one sample of origin, sequenced in a study of blood T cell repertoires in COVID-19. Profiled with immunoSEQ multiplex PCR; TCRdb holds only in-frame clones, not every one. This table has 240,000 or so clones, around 90% appearing once. The source material was peripheral blood. The receptors derive from a woman between 25 and 40 years old with acute or convalescent COVID-19.

The J gene is TRBJ2-3, the V gene TRBV12-5; 11 nucleotides match TRBD1. Unmatched junction bases numbered 5, after V lost 5 bases and J lost 4 bases. Germline assignment: CDR1 LGHNT and CDR2 FRNRAP. This CDR3 is built from 15 residues. The DNA of the CDR3 is TGTGCTAGTGGTGGTCGGACAGGGGGCTCAGATACGCAGTATTTT. It codes for CASGGRTGGSDTQYF.

J is TRBJ1-1 and V is TRBV19; TRBD1 might be the D (6 bases). The CDR3 totals 14 residues. V lost 8 bases to trimming and J lost 6 bases, with 19 bases between them. Looked up from germline, CDR1 is LNHDA and CDR2 is SQIVND (reference sequence). The CDR3 spells CASRGQTNFAEAFF. The CDR3, as DNA: TGTGCCAGTCGAGGACAGACGAACTTCGCTGAAGCTTTCTTT.